The T cell receptor beta chain under discussion was sequenced for a study of CD8+ T cells in alopecia areata. Study-wide findings and caveats: The study found TCR sharing across patients less clear than in mice, possibly for HLA reasons. Scalp data also include sequences from resident alphabeta T cells of normal skin.

CDR1 is ENHRY and CDR2 is SYGVKD in the germline V gene. There are 19 residues in the CDR3. The V and J ends lost 0 bases and 2 bases, in that order; junction bases with no gene match: 13. Noted treatment: oral pan-JAK inhibitor, 5-10 mg twice daily. Collection of lesional scalp punch biopsies and peripheral blood was performed in alopecia areata patients. This clone was found a few times. Its target is not known. cDNA prepared by RNA extraction and subsequent reverse transcription served as the template for sequencing. The table came from immunoSEQ multiplex PCR; TCRdb's copy has only in-frame clones and leaves some out. The sample carries 200,000 to 250,000 clones, under 70% recorded once.

The starting material was CD4+ T cells sorted from blood, obtained at week 4, from a patient treated with tofacitinib. The chain uses TRBV10-3 and TRBJ2-3; 8 bases map to TRBD2. The TCR sequence derives from a human donor with alopecia areata. CDR3 sequence (DNA): TGTGCCATCAGTGAGTCCTTGGGGAGCGGGGGCGTCATCACAGATACGCAGTATTTT. This gives the protein CAISESLGSGGVITDTQYF.